Listed here are 26 T cell receptor beta chains from one sample, sequenced in a study of blood T cell repertoires in COVID-19. Some clones are missing from TCRdb's copy, which holds only in-frame ones; the method was immunoSEQ multiplex PCR. The table records roughly 260,000 clones, around 87% of them present only once. The material sequenced was peripheral blood. These receptor sequences come from a woman aged 50 to 65 who had recovered from COVID-19.

The rearrangement joins TRBV5-8 to TRBJ1-5, with TRBD1 as a possible D gene (5 bases). This CDR3 spans 15 amino acids. Germline lookup yields CDR1 SGHTS and CDR2 YDEGEE. The V and J ends lost 3 bases and 8 bases respectively, with 18 bases between them. The CDR3 region is CASSSDRGTSKPQHF. CDR3 nucleotides: TGTGCCAGCAGCTCAGACAGAGGCACGTCCAAGCCCCAGCATTTT.

This clone has only one observation. This chain joins TRBV11-2 and TRBJ2-1, with 9 bases matching TRBD1. The germline V gene encodes CDR1 SGHAT and CDR2 FQNNGV. J gave up 8 bases and V 5 bases, and 7 bases lay outside the gene matches. CDR3 length: 14 residues. The CDR3 DNA reads TGTGCCAGCAGCCCTGGGGACAGGGTCGATGAGCAGTTCTTC. Residues: CASSPGDRVDEQFF.

The rearrangement links TRBV18 to TRBJ2-7; 11 bases are a match to TRBD2. The CDR3 consists of 16 residues. The germline gives CDR1 KGHSH, CDR2 LQKENI. The V and J ends lost 3 bases and 5 bases, in that order; junction bases with no gene match: 9. Here the CDR3 reads CASSPESSGRLHEQYF. CDR3 DNA sequence: TGTGCCAGCTCACCCGAGTCTAGCGGGAGGCTCCACGAGCAGTACTTC.

DNA of the CDR3: TGTGCCACCTGGGCCGCGTCCTCCTACGAGCAGTACTTC. It encodes CATWAASSYEQYF. The V gene is TRBV28, the J gene TRBJ2-7; D not resolved. V lost 10 bases and J 0 bases, leaving 13 bases between the germline ends. Germline assignment: CDR1 MDHEN and CDR2 SYDVKM. CDR3 length equals 13 residues.

This chain connects TRBV1 to TRBJ1-2. TRBV1 is recorded as a pseudogene. The CDR3 has 18 residues. The CDR3: CTSSQRRSPSILNYGYTF. For the CDR3, the DNA is TGCACCAGCAGCCAAAGGAGGAGCCCCTCAATATTAAACTATGGCTACACCTTC.

This chain joins TRBV10-3 and TRBJ2-4; 7 nucleotides agree with TRBD2. The V gene end was trimmed by 0 bases and the J gene end by 2 bases; junction bases not matched to a gene: 7. The CDR3 totals 17 residues. Germline CDR1 is ENHRY and CDR2 is SYGVKD. The CDR3 nucleotides read TGTGCCATCAGTGAGTCGATCGGGCGGGGGACCAAAAACATTCAGTACTTC. This translates into CAISESIGRGTKNIQYF.

The V gene is TRBV5-8, the J gene TRBJ2-7; 10 bases match TRBD1. Trimming removed 7 bases from V and 3 bases from J; junction bases left unmatched: 4. This CDR3 comprises 13 residues. Germline CDR1 is SGHTS and CDR2 is YDEGEE. The CDR3 DNA sequence: TGTGCCAGCCTCGGGGACAGGGGCTACGAGCAGTACTTC. This encodes CASLGDRGYEQYF.

The chain employs TRBV6-2 or TRBV6-3 and TRBJ2-7, with unresolved D. Germline V gene sequence: CDR1 MNHEY, CDR2 SVGEGT. The V end was cut by 6 bases, the J end by 0 bases, with 6 bases between. The CDR3 contains 12 residues. The DNA of the CDR3 is TGTGCCAGCAGCCCCGGCTCCTACGAGCAGTACTTC. Translated: CASSPGSYEQYF.

The chain combines TRBV28 with TRBJ1-4; no definite D call. The CDR3 has 12 residues. CDR1 and CDR2 from the germline V gene are MDHEN and SYDVKM. Trimming took off 4 bases at V and 8 bases at J, with 8 bases between the two ends. The CDR3 region has the DNA TGTGCCAGCAGTTCCCCGAGCGAAAAACTGTTTTTT. Its translation is CASSSPSEKLFF.

This rearrangement joins TRBV2 to TRBJ1-3; D is ambiguous. The CDR3 spans 12 residues. The germline V and J ends were trimmed by 5 bases and 5 bases, with 7 bases remaining between them. Germline assignment: CDR1 SNHLY and CDR2 FYNNEI. Written as DNA, the CDR3 is TGTGCCAGCAGTAACCAGAGAAACACCATATATTTT. It translates to CASSNQRNTIYF.

This clone was counted once. The rearrangement links TRBV29-1 to TRBJ2-7; 8 nucleotides agree with TRBD2. Trimming took 6 bases from V and 2 from J; bases not matched to a gene: 9. The CDR3 is 14 residues long. Germline loops: CDR1 SQVTM, CDR2 ANQGSEA. The CDR3 reads CSVVRPGGPYEQYF. The CDR3 DNA sequence: TGCAGCGTAGTCCGCCCGGGAGGGCCCTACGAGCAGTACTTC.

The chain employs TRBV7-8 and TRBJ2-2; a weak D match, TRBD2 (5 bases). Germline CDR1 is SGHVS and CDR2 is FQNEAQ. V was shortened by 5 bases and J by 0 bases, with 10 bases between the two germline ends. The CDR3 loop spans 15 amino acids. CDR3 sequence (DNA): TGTGCCAGCAGCCCGGACTGGCCGAACACCGGGGAGCTGTTTTTT. Protein: CASSPDWPNTGELFF.

The V call is TRBV3-1 (or the pseudogene TRBV3-2), the J call TRBJ2-1, with 11 bases fitting TRBD2. This CDR3 has 16 amino acids. The V gene's germline CDR1 is LGHDT and CDR2 YNNKEL (reference sequence). Trimming cost V 5 bases and J 5 bases; bases outside gene matches: 8. The CDR3, as DNA: TGTGCCAGCAGCTGGACTATAGCGGGAGGGAACAATGAGCAGTTCTTC. Translation gives CASSWTIAGGNNEQFF.

CDR3 protein: CASSYGGTYNEQFF. The CDR3 coding sequence is TGTGCCAGCAGTTACGGGGGGACCTACAATGAGCAGTTCTTC. The chain couples TRBV6-5 to TRBJ2-1; D may be TRBD2 (6 bases). From germline, CDR1 is MNHEY and CDR2 SVGAGI. This CDR3 comprises 14 residues. Trimming took off 2 bases at V and 2 bases at J, with 7 bases between the two ends.

CDR3 in DNA: TGTGCCAGCAGCCCTGGGGACAGGGGGATGGCATATGAAGCTTTCTTT. As protein: CASSPGDRGMAYEAFF. The genes are TRBV9 and TRBJ1-1; TRBD1 agrees at 11 bases. This CDR3 has 16 amino acids. V dropped 4 bases and J dropped 7; count of bases not matched to a gene: 12. Germline V gene sequence: CDR1 SGDLS, CDR2 YYNGEE.

This chain's CDR3 is CASSLEGTGIYEQYF. Written as DNA, the CDR3 is TGTGCCAGCAGCTTAGAAGGGACAGGAATCTACGAGCAGTACTTC. This chain joins TRBV7-2 and TRBJ2-7, with TRBD1 identical over 8 bases. Germline loops: CDR1 SGHTA, CDR2 FQGNSA. Unmatched junction bases numbered 5, after V lost 1 base and J lost 3 bases. The length of the CDR3 is 15 residues.

The chain employs TRBV12-3 or TRBV12-4 and TRBJ1-2; D ambiguous. V was trimmed by 6 bases and J by 7 bases, leaving 12 bases between them. The CDR3 runs 12 residues. CDR3 nucleotide sequence: TGTGCCAGCAGCCGAGGGTTTGGTGGCTACACCTTC. Translating gives CASSRGFGGYTF.

The chain links TRBV6-5 to TRBJ2-1, with 10 bases lining up with TRBD2. The germline V gene encodes CDR1 MNHEY and CDR2 SVGAGI. Unmatched junction bases numbered 7, after V lost 4 bases and J lost 4 bases. The CDR3 contains 16 residues. The CDR3 region is CASSSLLAGAYNEQFF. CDR3 DNA sequence: TGTGCCAGCAGTTCCCTTCTAGCGGGAGCATACAATGAGCAGTTCTTC.

The chain joins TRBV15 to TRBJ1-1, with TRBD1 matching over 7 bases. The length of the CDR3 is 13 residues. The junction had 0 bases not matched to a gene; V was cut back by 1 base and J by 4 bases. The germline V gene has CDR1 LNHNV and CDR2 YYDKDF (reference sequence). For the CDR3, the DNA is TGTGCCACCAGCAGAGGACAGGGCACTGAAGCTTTCTTT. Protein: CATSRGQGTEAFF.

The rearrangement joins TRBV7-9 to TRBJ1-1; 9 nucleotides align to TRBD1. The germline V gene has CDR1 SEHNR and CDR2 FQNEAQ (reference sequence). V lost 5 bases, J lost 1 base, and 2 bases stayed unmatched. The CDR3 runs 14 residues. CDR3 in amino acids: CASSRGQGNTEAFF. Here the CDR3 DNA reads TGTGCCAGCAGCCGGGGACAGGGGAACACTGAAGCTTTCTTT. The whole variable domain, filled in from reference TRBV7-9 and TRBJ1-1, reads DTGVSQNPRHKITKRGQNVTFRCDPISEHNRLYWYRQTLGQGPEFLTYFQNEAQLEKSRLLSDRFSAERPKGSFSTLEIQRTEQGDSAMYLCASSRGQGNTEAFFGQGTRLTVV.

This clone was observed a single time. The rearrangement joins TRBV27 to TRBJ1-1, with D unresolved. This CDR3 is 15 amino acids long. V was cut by 0 bases and J by 3 bases, with 11 bases left in between. Per the germline V gene, CDR1 is MNHEY and CDR2 is SMNVEV (reference sequence). The CDR3 protein is CASSLSRSTDTEAFF. The CDR3 nucleotides are TGTGCCAGCAGTTTATCGAGGTCCACGGACACTGAAGCTTTCTTT.

This clone occurred a few times. The chain employs TRBV14 and TRBJ2-5; 10 nucleotides match TRBD2. Trimming at V came to 0 bases and at J to 2 bases, leaving 12 bases not matched to a gene. This CDR3 region has 19 residues. The germline V gene has CDR1 SGHDN and CDR2 FVKESK. CDR3 DNA sequence: TGTGCCAGCAGCCAAGATTGGTCGGCTAGCGGGGGTCTGCAAGAGACCCAGTACTTC. Translating it yields CASSQDWSASGGLQETQYF.

In its sample, this clone was seen once. V usage is TRBV27 and J usage is TRBJ2-1, with 15 bases aligning to TRBD2. Germline lookup yields CDR1 MNHEY and CDR2 SMNVEV (reference sequence). V dropped 2 bases and J dropped 6; count of bases not matched to a gene: 11. The CDR3 sequence is 19 residues long. This CDR3 is CASSLPFGTSGRWVNEQFF. CDR3 nucleotide sequence: TGTGCCAGCAGTTTACCGTTCGGGACTAGCGGGAGGTGGGTCAATGAGCAGTTCTTC.

J is TRBJ2-3 and V is TRBV5-1; D uncertain. The CDR3 loop spans 13 amino acids. Germline lookup yields CDR1 SGHRS and CDR2 YFSETQ. V dropped 7 bases and J dropped 3 bases, with 12 bases sitting between them. CDR3 bases: TGCGCCAGCGGCAATCGTGGTACAGATACGCAGTATTTT. It yields the protein CASGNRGTDTQYF.

The chain joins TRBV29-1 to TRBJ1-2; 10 bases align to TRBD1. This CDR3 comprises 15 residues. V shed 6 bases, J shed 1 base, and the junction held 8 bases outside the gene matches. The germline V gene encodes CDR1 SQVTM and CDR2 ANQGSEA. CDR3 sequence reads: CSVTGTGVVNYGYTF. The CDR3 DNA is TGCAGCGTAACCGGGACAGGGGTGGTTAACTATGGCTACACCTTC.

V and J are TRBV21-1 and TRBJ1-1; no DNA check was done on the table's D call, TRBD1. TRBV21-1 is a pseudogene locus. CDR3 length: 15 residues. The CDR3 DNA reads as TGTGCCAGCAGCTCCGGGACAGGGGAAGGAACTGAAGCTTTCTTT. As protein: CASSSGTGEGTEAFF.